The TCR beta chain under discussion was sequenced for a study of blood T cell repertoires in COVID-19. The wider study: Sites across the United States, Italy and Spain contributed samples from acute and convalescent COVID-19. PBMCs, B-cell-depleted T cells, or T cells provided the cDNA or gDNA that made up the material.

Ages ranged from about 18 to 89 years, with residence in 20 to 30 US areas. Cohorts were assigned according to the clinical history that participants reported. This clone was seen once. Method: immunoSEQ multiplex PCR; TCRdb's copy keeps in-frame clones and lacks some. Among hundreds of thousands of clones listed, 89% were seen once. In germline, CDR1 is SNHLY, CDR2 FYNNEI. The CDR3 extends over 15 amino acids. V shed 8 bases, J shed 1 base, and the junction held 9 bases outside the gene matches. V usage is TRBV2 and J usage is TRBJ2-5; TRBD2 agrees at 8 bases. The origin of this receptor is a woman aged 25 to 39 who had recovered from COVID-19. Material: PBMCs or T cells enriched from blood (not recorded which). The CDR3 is CASGSALAVQETQYF. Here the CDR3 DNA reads TGTGCCAGCGGAAGTGCACTAGCGGTCCAAGAGACCCAGTACTTC.